This T cell receptor (beta chain) derives from a study of blood T cell repertoires in COVID-19. Study at large: Samples of COVID-19 (acute and convalescent) were obtained from the United States, Italy and Spain. From T cells, B-cell-depleted T cells, or PBMCs came the material, which was cDNA or gDNA.

The CDR3 consists of 14 residues. Trimming removed 1 base at V and 1 base at J, with 7 bases between. Germline lookup yields CDR1 SSHAT and CDR2 FNYEAQ (reference sequence). Original processing methods: Reference gene primer amplification gave nucleated cell count estimates. Generated by immunoSEQ multiplex PCR, the TCRdb table keeps only in-frame clones and is missing some. The DNA gave D and trimming, while V, J and clone size come from that table. In the table there are some 250,000 clones, approximately 86% of which are singletons. Specimen: peripheral blood. The TCR originated in a woman aged 25 to 39 who had recovered from COVID-19. The chain employs TRBV7-7 and TRBJ2-5; tentatively, D is TRBD1 (6 bases). CDR3 sequence (DNA): TGTGCCAGCAGCTTAGGGGGGCCCCAAGAGACCCAGTACTTC. Amino acid sequence: CASSLGGPQETQYF.